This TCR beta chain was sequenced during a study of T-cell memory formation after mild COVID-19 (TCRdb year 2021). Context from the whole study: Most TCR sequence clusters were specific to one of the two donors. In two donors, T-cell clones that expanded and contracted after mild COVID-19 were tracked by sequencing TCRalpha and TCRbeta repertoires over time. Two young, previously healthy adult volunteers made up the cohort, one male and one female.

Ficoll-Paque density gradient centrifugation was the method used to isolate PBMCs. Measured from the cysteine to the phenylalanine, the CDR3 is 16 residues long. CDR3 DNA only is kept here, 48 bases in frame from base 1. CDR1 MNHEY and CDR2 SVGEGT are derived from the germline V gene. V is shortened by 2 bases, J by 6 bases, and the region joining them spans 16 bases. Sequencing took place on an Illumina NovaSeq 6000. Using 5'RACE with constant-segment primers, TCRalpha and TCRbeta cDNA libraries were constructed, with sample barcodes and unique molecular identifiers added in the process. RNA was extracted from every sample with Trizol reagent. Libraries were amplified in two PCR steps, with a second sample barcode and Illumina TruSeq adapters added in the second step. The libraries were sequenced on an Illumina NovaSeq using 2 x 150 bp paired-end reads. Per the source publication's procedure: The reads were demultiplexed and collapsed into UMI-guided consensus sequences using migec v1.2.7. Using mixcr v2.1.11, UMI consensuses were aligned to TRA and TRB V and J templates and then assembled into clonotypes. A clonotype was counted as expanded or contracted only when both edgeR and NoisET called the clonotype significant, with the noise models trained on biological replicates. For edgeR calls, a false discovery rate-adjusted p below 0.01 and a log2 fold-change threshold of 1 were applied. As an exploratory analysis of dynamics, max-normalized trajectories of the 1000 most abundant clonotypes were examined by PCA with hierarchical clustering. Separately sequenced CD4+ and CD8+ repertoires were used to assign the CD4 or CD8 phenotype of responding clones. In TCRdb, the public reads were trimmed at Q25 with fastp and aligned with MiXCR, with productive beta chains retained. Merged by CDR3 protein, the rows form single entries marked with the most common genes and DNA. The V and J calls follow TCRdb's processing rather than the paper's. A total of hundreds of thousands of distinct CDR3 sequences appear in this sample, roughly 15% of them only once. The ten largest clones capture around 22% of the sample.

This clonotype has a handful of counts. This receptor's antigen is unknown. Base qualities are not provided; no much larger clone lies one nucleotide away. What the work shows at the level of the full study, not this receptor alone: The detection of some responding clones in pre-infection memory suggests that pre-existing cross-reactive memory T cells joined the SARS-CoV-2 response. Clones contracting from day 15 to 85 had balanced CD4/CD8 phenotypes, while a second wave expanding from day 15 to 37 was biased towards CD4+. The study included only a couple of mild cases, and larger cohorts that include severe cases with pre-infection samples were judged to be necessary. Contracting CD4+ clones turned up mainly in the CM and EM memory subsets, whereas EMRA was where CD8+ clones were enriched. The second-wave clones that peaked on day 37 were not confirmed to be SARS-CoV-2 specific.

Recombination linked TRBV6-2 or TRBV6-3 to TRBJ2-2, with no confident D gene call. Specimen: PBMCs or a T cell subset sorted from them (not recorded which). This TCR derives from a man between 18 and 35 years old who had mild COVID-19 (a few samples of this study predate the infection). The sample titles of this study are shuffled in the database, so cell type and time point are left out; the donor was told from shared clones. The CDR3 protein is CASSYDPDSFPGELFF. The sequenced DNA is TGTGCCAGCAGTTACGACCCCGATAGTTTCCCCGGGGAGCTGTTTTTT.